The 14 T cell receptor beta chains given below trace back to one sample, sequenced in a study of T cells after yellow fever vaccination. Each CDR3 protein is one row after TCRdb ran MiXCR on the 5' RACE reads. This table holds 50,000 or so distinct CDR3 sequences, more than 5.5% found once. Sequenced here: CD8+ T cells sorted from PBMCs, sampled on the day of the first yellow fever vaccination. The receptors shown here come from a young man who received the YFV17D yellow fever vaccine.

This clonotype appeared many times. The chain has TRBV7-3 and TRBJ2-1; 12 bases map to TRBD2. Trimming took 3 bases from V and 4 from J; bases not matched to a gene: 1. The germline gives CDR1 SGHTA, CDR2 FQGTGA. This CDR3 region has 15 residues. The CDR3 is CASSLTSGGYNEQFF. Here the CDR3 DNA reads TGTGCCAGCAGCTTGACTAGCGGGGGTTACAATGAGCAGTTCTTC. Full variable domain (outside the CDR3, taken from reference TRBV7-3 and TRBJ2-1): GAGVSQTPSNKVTEKGKYVELRCDPISGHTALYWYRQSLGQGPEFLIYFQGTGAADDSGLPNDRFFAVRPEGSVSTLKIQRTERGDSAVYLCASSLTSGGYNEQFFGPGTRLTVL.

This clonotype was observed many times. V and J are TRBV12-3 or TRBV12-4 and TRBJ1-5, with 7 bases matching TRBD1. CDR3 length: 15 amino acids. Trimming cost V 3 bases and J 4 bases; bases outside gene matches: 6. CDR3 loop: CASSLAGGPNQPQHF. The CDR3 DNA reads TGTGCCAGCAGTTTGGCAGGGGGTCCAAATCAGCCCCAGCATTTT.

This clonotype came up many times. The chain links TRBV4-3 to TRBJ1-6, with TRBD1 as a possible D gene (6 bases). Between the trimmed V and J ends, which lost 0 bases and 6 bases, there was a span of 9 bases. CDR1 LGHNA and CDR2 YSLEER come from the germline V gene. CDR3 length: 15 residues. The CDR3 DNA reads TGCGCCAGCAGCCAAGAGTGGACAGCTAATTCACCCCTCCACTTT. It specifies CASSQEWTANSPLHF.

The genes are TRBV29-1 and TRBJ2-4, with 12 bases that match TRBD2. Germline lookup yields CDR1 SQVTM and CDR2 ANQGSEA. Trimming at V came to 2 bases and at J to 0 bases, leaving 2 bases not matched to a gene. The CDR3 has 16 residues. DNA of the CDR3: TGCAGCGTTGAAATGACTAGCGGGGGAGCCAAAAACATTCAGTACTTC. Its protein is CSVEMTSGGAKNIQYF.

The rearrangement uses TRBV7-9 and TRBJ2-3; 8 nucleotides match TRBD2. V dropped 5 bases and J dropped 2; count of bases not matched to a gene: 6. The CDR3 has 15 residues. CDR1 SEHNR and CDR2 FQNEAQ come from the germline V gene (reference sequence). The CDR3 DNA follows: TGTGCCAGCAGCGCCGGGACTAGTATCACAGATACGCAGTATTTT. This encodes CASSAGTSITDTQYF.

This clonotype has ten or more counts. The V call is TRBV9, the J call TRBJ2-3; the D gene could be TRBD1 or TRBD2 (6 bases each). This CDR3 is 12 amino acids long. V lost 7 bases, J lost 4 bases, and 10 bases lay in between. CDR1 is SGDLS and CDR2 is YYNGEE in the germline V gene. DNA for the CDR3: TGTGCCAGCGGTGGGGGGCCAGATACGCAGTATTTT. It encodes CASGGGPDTQYF.

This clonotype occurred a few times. The CDR3 sequence: CASSLGGITEAFF. The CDR3 region has the DNA TGTGCCAGCAGCTTGGGGGGGATCACTGAAGCTTTCTTT. The chain carries TRBV5-6 and TRBJ1-1, with D possibly being TRBD1 (5 bases). V was shortened by 0 bases and J by 4 bases, with 7 bases between the two germline ends. The CDR3 sequence is 13 residues long. Germline V gene lookup returns CDR1 SGHDT and CDR2 YYEEEE.

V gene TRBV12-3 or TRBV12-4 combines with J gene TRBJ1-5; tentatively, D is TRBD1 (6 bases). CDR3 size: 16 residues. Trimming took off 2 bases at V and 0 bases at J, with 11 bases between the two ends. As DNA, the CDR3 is TGTGCCAGCAGTTTAAGGGGGGGGCTTAGCAATCAGCCCCAGCATTTT. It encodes CASSLRGGLSNQPQHF.

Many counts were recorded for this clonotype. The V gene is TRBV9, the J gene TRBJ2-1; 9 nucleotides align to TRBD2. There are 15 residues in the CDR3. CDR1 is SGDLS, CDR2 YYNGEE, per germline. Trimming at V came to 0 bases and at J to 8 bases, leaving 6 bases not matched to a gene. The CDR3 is CASSVDLAGWDEQFF. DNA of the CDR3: TGTGCCAGCAGCGTAGATCTAGCGGGGTGGGATGAGCAGTTCTTC.

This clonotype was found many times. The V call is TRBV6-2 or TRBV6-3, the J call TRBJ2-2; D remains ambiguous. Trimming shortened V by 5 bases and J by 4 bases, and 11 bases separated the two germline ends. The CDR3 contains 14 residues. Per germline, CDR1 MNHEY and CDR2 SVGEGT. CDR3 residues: CASSPDHPTGELFF. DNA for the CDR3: TGTGCCAGCAGTCCGGACCACCCCACCGGGGAGCTGTTTTTT.

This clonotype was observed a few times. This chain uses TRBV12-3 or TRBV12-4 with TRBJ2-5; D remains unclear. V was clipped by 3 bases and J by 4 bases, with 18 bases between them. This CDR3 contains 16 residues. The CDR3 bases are TGTGCCAGCAGTTTGCCCCTCGCGTCAGCTGGAGAGACCCAGTACTTC. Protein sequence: CASSLPLASAGETQYF.

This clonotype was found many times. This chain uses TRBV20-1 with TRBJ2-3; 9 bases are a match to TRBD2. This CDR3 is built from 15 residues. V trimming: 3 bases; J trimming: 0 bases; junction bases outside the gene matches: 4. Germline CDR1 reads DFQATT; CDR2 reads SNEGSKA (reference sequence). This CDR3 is CSASRGGASTDTQYF. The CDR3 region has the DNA TGCAGTGCTAGCCGCGGGGGGGCTAGCACAGATACGCAGTATTTT.

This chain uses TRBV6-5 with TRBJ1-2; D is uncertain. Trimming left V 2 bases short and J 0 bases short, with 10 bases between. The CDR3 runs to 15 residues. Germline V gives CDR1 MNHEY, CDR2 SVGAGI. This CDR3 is CASSYTGISNYGYTF. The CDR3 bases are TGTGCCAGCAGTTACACGGGTATCTCTAACTATGGCTACACCTTC.

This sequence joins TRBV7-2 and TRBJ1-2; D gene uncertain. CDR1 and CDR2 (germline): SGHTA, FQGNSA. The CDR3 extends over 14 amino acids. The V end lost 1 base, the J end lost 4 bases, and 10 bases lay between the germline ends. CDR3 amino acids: CASSLDRAFYGYTF. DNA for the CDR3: TGTGCCAGCAGCTTAGATCGAGCCTTCTATGGCTACACCTTC.